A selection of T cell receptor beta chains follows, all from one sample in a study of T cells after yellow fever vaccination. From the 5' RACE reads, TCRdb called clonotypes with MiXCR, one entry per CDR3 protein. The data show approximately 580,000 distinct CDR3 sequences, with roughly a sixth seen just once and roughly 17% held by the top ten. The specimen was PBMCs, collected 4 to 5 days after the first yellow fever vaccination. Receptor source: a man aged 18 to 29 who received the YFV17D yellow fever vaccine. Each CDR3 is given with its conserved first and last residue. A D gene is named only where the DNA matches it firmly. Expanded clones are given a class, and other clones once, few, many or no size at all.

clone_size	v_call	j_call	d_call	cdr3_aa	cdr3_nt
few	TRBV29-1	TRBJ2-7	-	CSVKGLAIINEQYF	TGCAGCGTTAAAGGACTGGCGATCATCAACGAGCAGTACTTC
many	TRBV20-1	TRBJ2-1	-	CSAETNYNEQFF	TGCAGTGCGGAAACCAATTACAATGAGCAGTTCTTC
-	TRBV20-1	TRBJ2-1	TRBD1	CSARGTGPNEQFF	TGCAGTGCTAGGGGGACAGGTCCGAATGAGCAGTTCTTC
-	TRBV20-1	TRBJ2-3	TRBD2	CSARDGPAGTDTQYF	TGCAGTGCTAGAGATGGGCCAGCGGGGACAGATACGCAGTATTTT
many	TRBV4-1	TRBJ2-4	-	CASSQVLGVAKNIQYF	TGCGCCAGCAGTCAAGTCCTGGGGGTAGCCAAAAACATTCAGTACTTC
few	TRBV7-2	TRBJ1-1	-	CASSRGRGAEAFF	TGTGCCAGCAGCCGAGGGAGGGGCGCTGAAGCTTTCTTT
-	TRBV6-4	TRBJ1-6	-	CASSASGQDSPLHF	TGTGCCAGCAGTGCCTCCGGCCAAGATTCACCCCTCCACTTT
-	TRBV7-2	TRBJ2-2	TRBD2	CASSLSGAFAGELFF	TGTGCCAGCAGCCTCAGCGGGGCCTTTGCCGGGGAGCTGTTTTTT
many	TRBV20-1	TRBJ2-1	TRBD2	CSARPLAVSYNEQFF	TGCAGTGCTAGGCCCCTAGCGGTCTCCTACAATGAGCAGTTCTTC
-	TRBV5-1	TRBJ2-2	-	CASSQQYTGELFF	TGCGCCAGCAGCCAGCAGTACACCGGGGAGCTGTTTTTT
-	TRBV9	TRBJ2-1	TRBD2	CASSMTSGSGNEQFF	TGTGCCAGCAGCATGACTAGCGGGTCTGGGAATGAGCAGTTCTTC
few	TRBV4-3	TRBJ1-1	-	CASSHSTETEAFF	TGCGCCAGCAGCCACTCGACGGAAACTGAAGCTTTCTTT
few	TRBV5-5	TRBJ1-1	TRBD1	CASSQFDRVNTEAFF	TGTGCCAGCAGCCAGTTCGACAGGGTGAACACTGAAGCTTTCTTT
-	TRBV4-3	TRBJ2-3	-	CASSQDSLSTDTQYF	TGCGCCAGCAGCCAAGATAGTCTAAGCACAGATACGCAGTATTTT
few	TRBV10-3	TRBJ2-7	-	CAISEQTATIEQYF	TGTGCCATCAGTGAGCAGACAGCTACGATTGAGCAGTACTTC
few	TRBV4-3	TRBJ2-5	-	CASSQGRGEVETQYF	TGCGCCAGCAGCCAGGGCAGGGGGGAAGTGGAGACCCAGTACTTC
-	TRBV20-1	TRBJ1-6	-	CSARIRGGANSPLHF	TGCAGTGCTAGGATCCGAGGGGGTGCGAATTCACCCCTCCACTTT
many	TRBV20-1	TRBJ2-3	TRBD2	CSAISGGTSTDTQYF	TGCAGTGCCATTAGCGGGGGGACTAGCACAGATACGCAGTATTTT
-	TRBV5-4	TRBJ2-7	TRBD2	CASSSGLAGVSYEQYF	TGTGCCAGCAGCTCGGGACTAGCGGGGGTCTCCTACGAGCAGTACTTC
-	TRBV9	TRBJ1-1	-	CASSAPPLDGNTEAFF	TGTGCCAGCAGCGCTCCCCCTCTAGACGGGAACACTGAAGCTTTCTTT
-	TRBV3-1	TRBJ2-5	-	CASSHRAPETQYF	TGTGCCAGCAGCCATAGGGCCCCAGAGACCCAGTACTTC
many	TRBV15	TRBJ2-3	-	CATSRPLAASTDTQYF	TGTGCCACCAGCAGGCCTTTAGCGGCTAGCACAGATACGCAGTATTTT
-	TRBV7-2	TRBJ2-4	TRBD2	CASIEPGGRNIQYF	TGTGCCAGCATCGAACCGGGGGGAAGAAACATTCAGTACTTC
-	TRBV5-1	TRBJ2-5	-	CASPDQETQYF	TGCGCCAGCCCCGACCAAGAGACCCAGTACTTC
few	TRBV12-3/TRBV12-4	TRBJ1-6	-	CASRRARYNSPLHF	TGTGCCAGCAGGCGGGCCAGATATAATTCACCCCTCCACTTT
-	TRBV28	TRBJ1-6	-	CASSFQSSSPLHF	TGTGCCAGCAGTTTCCAGAGCTCGTCACCCCTCCACTTT
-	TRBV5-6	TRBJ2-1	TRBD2	CASSSPGLAISYNEQFF	TGTGCCAGCAGCTCTCCCGGACTAGCCATCTCCTACAATGAGCAGTTCTTC
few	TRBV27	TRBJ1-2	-	CASSLVIGYGYTF	TGTGCCAGCAGTTTGGTAATCGGCTATGGCTACACCTTC
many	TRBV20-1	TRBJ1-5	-	CSARGGDYSNQPQHF	TGCAGTGCGAGGGGGGGGGATTATAGCAATCAGCCCCAGCATTTT
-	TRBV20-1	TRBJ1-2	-	CSAPWRDYGYTF	TGCAGTGCTCCGTGGCGGGACTATGGCTACACCTTC
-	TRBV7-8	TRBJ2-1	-	CASSRPRGAVNEQFF	TGTGCCAGCAGCCGCCCCCGGGGGGCCGTAAATGAGCAGTTCTTC
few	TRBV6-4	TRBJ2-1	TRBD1	CASSEIMGQGRNEQFF	TGTGCCAGCAGTGAGATAATGGGACAGGGGAGGAATGAGCAGTTCTTC
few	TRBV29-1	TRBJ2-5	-	CSVEEGDRWGGTQYF	TGCAGCGTTGAAGAAGGGGACAGATGGGGGGGGACCCAGTACTTC
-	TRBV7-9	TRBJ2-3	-	CASSLGRVWTSTDTQYF	TGTGCCAGCAGCTTAGGGAGGGTATGGACTAGCACAGATACGCAGTATTTT
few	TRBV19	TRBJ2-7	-	CASSPGIAEQYF	TGTGCCAGTAGTCCAGGGATTGCCGAGCAGTACTTC
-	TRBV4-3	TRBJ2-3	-	CASSQFLSGGADTQYF	TGCGCCAGCAGCCAATTTCTCAGCGGCGGGGCGGATACGCAGTATTTT
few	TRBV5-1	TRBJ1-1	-	CASSFRGRNTEAFF	TGCGCCAGCAGCTTCCGGGGACGGAACACTGAAGCTTTCTTT
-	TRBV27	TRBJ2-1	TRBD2	CASSFTSGGEYEQFF	TGTGCCAGCAGTTTTACTAGCGGGGGGGAATATGAGCAGTTCTTC
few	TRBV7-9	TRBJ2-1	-	CASSRLLARVGYNEQFF	TGTGCCAGCAGCCGTCTACTAGCTAGGGTTGGTTACAATGAGCAGTTCTTC
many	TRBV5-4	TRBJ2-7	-	CASSFGFDSPSYEQYF	TGTGCCAGCAGCTTTGGGTTTGACAGCCCATCCTACGAGCAGTACTTC
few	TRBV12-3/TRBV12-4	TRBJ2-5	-	CASRDDGNLETQYF	TGTGCCAGCAGAGATGACGGGAATCTGGAGACCCAGTACTTC
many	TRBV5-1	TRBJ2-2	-	CASSSGVNTGELFF	TGCGCCAGCAGCTCAGGGGTTAACACCGGGGAGCTGTTTTTT
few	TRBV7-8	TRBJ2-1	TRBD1	CASSLQGTGASNEQFF	TGTGCCAGCAGCTTACAAGGGACAGGGGCCTCCAATGAGCAGTTCTTC
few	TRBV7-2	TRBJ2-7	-	CASSLAGGSTYEQYF	TGTGCCAGCAGCTTAGCGGGGGGCTCGACCTACGAGCAGTACTTC
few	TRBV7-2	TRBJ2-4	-	CASSLASRVNIQYF	TGTGCCAGCAGCTTGGCCAGTCGGGTAAACATTCAGTACTTC
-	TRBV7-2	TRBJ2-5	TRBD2	CASSLVMVAGTQTQYF	TGTGCCAGCAGCTTAGTCATGGTAGCGGGGACCCAGACCCAGTACTTC
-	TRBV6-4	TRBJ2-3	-	CASSERGSTDKQYF	TGTGCCAGCAGTGAACGGGGCAGCACAGATAAGCAGTATTTT
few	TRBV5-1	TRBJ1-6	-	CASSHGTRNSPLHF	TGCGCCAGCAGCCACGGGACAAGGAATTCACCCCTCCACTTT
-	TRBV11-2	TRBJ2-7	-	CASGAYEQYF	TGTGCCAGCGGGGCCTACGAGCAGTACTTC
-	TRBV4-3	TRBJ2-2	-	CASSQDRGGTGTGELFF	TGCGCCAGCAGCCAAGATCGTGGCGGGACGGGCACCGGGGAGCTGTTTTTT
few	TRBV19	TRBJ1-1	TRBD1	CASSIDRDTEAFF	TGTGCCAGTAGTATCGACAGGGACACTGAAGCTTTCTTT
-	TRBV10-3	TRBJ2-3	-	CAISGTAYTDTQYF	TGTGCCATCAGTGGCACGGCTTACACAGATACGCAGTATTTT
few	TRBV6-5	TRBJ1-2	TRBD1	CASSYRGSGYGYTF	TGTGCCAGCAGCTACAGGGGTAGCGGCTATGGCTACACCTTC
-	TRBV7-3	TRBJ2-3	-	CASSPLAASTDTQYF	TGTGCCAGCAGCCCTTTAGCGGCTAGCACAGATACGCAGTATTTT